Listed here are 30 T cell receptor beta chains from one sample, sequenced in a study of Ad26.COV2.S vaccination and SARS-CoV-2 variants (dated by TCRdb to the early 2020s). Library creation used the immunoSEQ multiplex PCR assay. As stored in TCRdb, this immuneACCESS dataset retains in-frame rearrangements with V and J assigned. A fraction of the clones does not appear; measured against another copy, unresolved V genes explain less than half of the discrepancy, and the remainder lacks a known reason. The sample table records 300,000 to 350,000 clones; around 89% of these occur just once. The ten largest clones take up roughly 5% of the sample. The treatment or condition label corresponds to: roughly 18 received Ad26.COV2.S at low or high dose, single or two shots; about 5 received placebo; per-sample allocation not given. For vaccine and placebo recipients, the sequenced repertoires came from samples collected on day 63 after the first injection.

Sequenced material: peripheral blood, taken in a trial of Ad26.COV2.S vaccine versus placebo. These receptors came from a person aged 18-60 years who received the Ad26.COV2.S COVID-19 vaccine or a placebo.

This clone came up once. This sample also contains other DNA sequences that code for the same CDR3. The rearrangement joins TRBV15 to TRBJ2-2; no clear D gene. There are 11 residues in the CDR3. V lost 8 bases and J 4 bases, leaving 5 bases between the germline ends. Germline CDR1 is LNHNV and CDR2 is YYDKDF (reference sequence). CDR3 nucleotides: TGTGCCACCCAAGGCACCGGGGAGCTGTTTTTT. This gives the protein CATQGTGELFF.

Only one count was recorded for this clone. The chain joins TRBV4-1 to TRBJ1-2, with D possibly matching TRBD1 (6 bases). The CDR3 length is 15 residues. V dropped 0 bases and J dropped 9 bases, with 17 bases sitting between them. The germline V gene has CDR1 MGHRA and CDR2 YSYEKL. The CDR3 DNA follows: TGCGCCAGCAGCCAAGATAAGCGGCAGGGGATCAGCTACACCTTC. Amino acids: CASSQDKRQGISYTF.

In this sample, this clone turned up once. The rearrangement joins TRBV7-2 to TRBJ2-7; D possibly uses TRBD1 or TRBD2 (5 bases each). The V gene lost 1 base and the J gene lost 0 bases, with 7 bases spanning the gap. The CDR3 has 14 residues. Germline lookup yields CDR1 SGHTA and CDR2 FQGNSA. The CDR3 nucleotides read TGTGCCAGCAGCTTAGTGGGGGACTCCTACGAGCAGTACTTC. It yields the protein CASSLVGDSYEQYF.

This chain uses TRBV6-5 with TRBJ1-1, with 7 bases identical to TRBD1. Unmatched junction bases numbered 5, after V lost 4 bases and J lost 9 bases. Germline assignment: CDR1 MNHEY and CDR2 SVGAGI. The CDR3 consists of 12 residues. The CDR3 protein is CASSSIQGKAFF. CDR3 DNA sequence: TGTGCCAGCAGTTCCATACAGGGGAAAGCTTTCTTT.

This sequence joins TRBV27 and TRBJ2-1, with 7 bases aligning to TRBD2. Germline lookup yields CDR1 MNHEY and CDR2 SMNVEV (reference sequence). The CDR3 loop spans 14 amino acids. With 5 bases clipped from V and 9 bases from J, the junction kept 10 bases outside the gene matches. CDR3 sequence (DNA): TGTGCCAGCAGTCTTAGCGGGCAAATGGGTGAGCAGTTCTTC. Its translation: CASSLSGQMGEQFF.

This CDR3 reads CASSFLYTEAFF. CDR3 DNA: TGTGCCAGCAGTTTTCTGTACACTGAAGCTTTCTTT. The V gene is TRBV12-3 or TRBV12-4, the J gene TRBJ1-1; unclear D gene. V lost 3 bases and J 3 bases, leaving 5 bases between the germline ends. The CDR3 runs 12 residues.

This rearrangement joins TRBV11-2 to TRBJ1-2; a possible D gene is TRBD1 (6 bases). V was shortened by 1 base and J by 4 bases, with 13 bases between the two germline ends. The CDR3 extends over 15 amino acids. Germline values: CDR1 SGHAT, CDR2 FQNNGV. The DNA for the CDR3 is TGTGCCAGCAGCTTAGGAGCGGACAGTATCTATGGCTACACCTTC. Its protein product is CASSLGADSIYGYTF. Filled out from reference TRBV11-2 and TRBJ1-2, the complete variable domain reads EAGVAQSPRYKIIEKRQSVAFWCNPISGHATLYWYQQILGQGPKLLIQFQNNGVVDDSQLPKDRFSAERLKGVDSTLKIQPAKLEDSAVYLCASSLGADSIYGYTFGSGTRLTVV.

The chain couples TRBV5-1 to TRBJ1-1; possibly TRBD1 for D (5 bases). This CDR3 has 14 residues. V was shortened by 2 bases and J by 3 bases, with 11 bases between the two germline ends. Germline V gene lookup returns CDR1 SGHRS and CDR2 YFSETQ. CDR3 nucleotide sequence: TGCGCCAGCAGCTTTCAGGGAGGGGACACTGAAGCTTTCTTT. Its protein is CASSFQGGDTEAFF.

The V and J genes are TRBV5-1 and TRBJ2-3, with unresolved D. V lost 3 bases to trimming and J lost 3 bases, with 8 bases between them. The CDR3 length is 13 residues. Per germline, CDR1 SGHRS and CDR2 YFSETQ. The CDR3 loop reads CASSSHRTDTQYF. CDR3 bases: TGCGCCAGCAGCTCACATAGAACAGATACGCAGTATTTT.

The genes are TRBV15 and TRBJ1-6; D remains ambiguous. With 5 bases removed from V and 10 bases from J, the gap between germline ends came to 12 bases. From germline, CDR1 is LNHNV and CDR2 YYDKDF (reference sequence). This CDR3 has 13 residues. The CDR3: CATSRPGYSPLHF. DNA of the CDR3: TGTGCCACCAGCCGTCCGGGGTACTCACCCCTCCACTTT.

This clone was found once. V usage is TRBV19 and J usage is TRBJ1-4, with a possible D match to TRBD1 (6 bases). This CDR3 comprises 12 residues. V dropped 7 bases and J dropped 7 bases, with 10 bases sitting between them. From germline, CDR1 is LNHDA and CDR2 SQIVND (reference sequence). The CDR3 DNA reads TGTGCCAGTAAAGGGGGAGGTGAAAAACTGTTTTTT. The encoded protein is CASKGGGEKLFF.

CDR3 coding DNA: TGTGCCAGCAGCTTAGAGGGGGGCTGGAAAAAAGAGACCCAGTACTTC. Amino acid sequence: CASSLEGGWKKETQYF. The rearrangement links TRBV13 to TRBJ2-5, with D perhaps assigned TRBD1 or TRBD2 (6 bases each). CDR1 PRHDT and CDR2 FYEKMQ come from the germline V gene (reference sequence). V was trimmed by 1 base and J by 3 bases, leaving 15 bases between them. CDR3 size: 16 residues.

The gene calls are TRBV7-2 and TRBJ1-4; D call uncertain. Germline CDR1 SGHTA, CDR2 FQGNSA. V was clipped by 1 base and J by 4 bases, with 10 bases between them. This CDR3 spans 15 amino acids. Here the CDR3 reads CASSLEWTGNEKLFF. The CDR3 DNA is TGTGCCAGCAGCTTAGAGTGGACGGGTAATGAAAAACTGTTTTTT. Looking up the rest from reference TRBV7-2 and TRBJ1-4 gives the full variable domain: GAGVSQSPSNKVTEKGKDVELRCDPISGHTALYWYRQSLGQGLEFLIYFQGNSAPDKSGLPSDRFSAERTGGSVSTLTIQRTQQEDSAVYLCASSLEWTGNEKLFFGSGTQLSVL.

The J gene is TRBJ1-4, the V gene TRBV28; D is ambiguous. The germline gives CDR1 MDHEN, CDR2 SYDVKM. V lost 3 bases and J 0 bases, leaving 8 bases between the germline ends. The CDR3 contains 15 residues. Here the CDR3 reads CASSFGSATNEKLFF. The DNA for the CDR3 is TGTGCCAGCAGTTTTGGCTCTGCAACTAATGAAAAACTGTTTTTT.

The chain carries TRBV6-1 and TRBJ1-2, with D possibly being TRBD1 (6 bases). The CDR3 totals 18 residues. Germline CDR1 and CDR2: MNHNS and SASEGT. Deletions cut 3 bases from V and 4 bases from J, with 24 bases between. In nucleotides, the CDR3 is TGTGCCAGCAGTGACCTGGGGAGACAAGGTCGAGGGGGCTATGGCTACACCTTC. It is translated as CASSDLGRQGRGGYGYTF.

This clone was found a few times. This chain links TRBV7-2 with TRBJ2-3; D is ambiguous. Trimming left V 5 bases short and J 0 bases short, with 18 bases between. Looked up from germline, CDR1 is SGHTA and CDR2 is FQGNSA. This CDR3 has 17 amino acids. The CDR3 loop is CASSPTGGMTSTDTQYF. Written as DNA, the CDR3 is TGTGCCAGCAGCCCCACGGGCGGAATGACTAGCACAGATACGCAGTATTTT.

This clone came up once. The J gene is TRBJ2-5, the V gene TRBV5-6; no clear D. The germline CDR1 and CDR2 sequences are SGHDT and YYEEEE. V dropped 2 bases and J dropped 0 bases, with 14 bases sitting between them. This CDR3 is 16 amino acids long. CDR3 residues: CASSFRASANQETQYF. DNA for the CDR3: TGTGCCAGCAGCTTCCGGGCTAGTGCTAACCAAGAGACCCAGTACTTC.

The V call is TRBV6-5, the J call TRBJ2-3, with 9 nucleotides matching TRBD1. The V segment lost 6 bases and the J segment 4 bases; nucleotides outside the gene matches: 5. Germline assignment: CDR1 MNHEY and CDR2 SVGAGI. The CDR3 spans 14 residues. This CDR3 is CASRQDRGSDTQYF. In DNA, the CDR3 is TGTGCCAGCAGACAGGACAGGGGTTCAGATACGCAGTATTTT.

J is TRBJ2-1 and V is TRBV27; TRBD2 matches at 9 bases. Germline-derived CDR1 and CDR2 are MNHEY and SMNVEV (reference sequence). J gave up 10 bases and V 3 bases, and 10 bases lay outside the gene matches. CDR3 length equals 15 residues. The CDR3 region has the DNA TGTGCCAGCAGTTTTTCACCAGCGGGAGGCCTCGAGCAGTTCTTC. Translating gives CASSFSPAGGLEQFF.

The chain has TRBV10-1 and TRBJ2-3; maybe TRBD2 (6 bases). The CDR3 sequence is 15 residues long. With 4 bases removed from V and 0 bases from J, the gap between germline ends came to 11 bases. CDR1 and CDR2 (germline): WNHNN, SYGVQD (reference sequence). CDR3 region: CASSVEGYSTDTQYF. CDR3 DNA sequence: TGCGCCAGCAGTGTGGAGGGATATAGCACAGATACGCAGTATTTT.

The V and J genes are TRBV5-4 and TRBJ2-7; D could derive from TRBD1 or TRBD2 (5 bases each). Germline V gives CDR1 SGHNT, CDR2 YYREEE (reference sequence). V was cut by 5 bases and J by 3 bases, with 12 bases left in between. The CDR3 runs 13 residues. The CDR3 nucleotides are TGTGCCAGCAGTCCCGGGACCAACTACGAGCAGTACTTC. It encodes CASSPGTNYEQYF.

This clone appeared once. This chain connects TRBV29-1 to TRBJ2-2; perhaps TRBD2 as D (6 bases). Per germline, CDR1 SQVTM and CDR2 ANQGSEA. There are 14 residues in the CDR3. Trimming took 5 bases from V and 0 from J, leaving 10 bases between them. CDR3 amino acids: CSVLGGPNTGELFF. The CDR3 DNA follows: TGCAGCGTTCTGGGGGGTCCGAACACCGGGGAGCTGTTTTTT.

The rearrangement joins TRBV19 to TRBJ2-2; D not resolved. The CDR3 is 14 amino acids. Trimming removed 4 bases at V and 0 bases at J, with 6 bases between. Germline V gene sequence: CDR1 LNHDA, CDR2 SQIVND (reference sequence). CDR3 amino acids: CASSSNANTGELFF. CDR3 in DNA: TGTGCCAGTAGTAGTAACGCGAACACCGGGGAGCTGTTTTTT.

J is TRBJ2-7 and V is TRBV12-5, with TRBD1 as a possible D gene (5 bases). V lost 6 bases, J lost 3 bases, and 9 bases lay in between. This CDR3 comprises 12 residues. Germline V CDR1 and CDR2: LGHNT, FRNRAP. The CDR3, as DNA: TGTGCTAGTGGCCCTCAGGGCTACGAGCAGTACTTC. This gives the protein CASGPQGYEQYF. The full variable domain, its missing parts supplied by reference TRBV12-5 and TRBJ2-7, is DARVTQTPRHKVTEMGQEVTMRCQPILGHNTVFWYRQTMMQGLELLAYFRNRAPLDDSGMPKDRFSAEMPDATLATLKIQPSEPRDSAVYFCASGPQGYEQYFGPGTRLTVT.

The rearrangement uses TRBV7-9 and TRBJ2-7, with 8 bases matching TRBD2. The CDR3 has 15 amino acids. Germline V gene sequence: CDR1 SEHNR, CDR2 FQNEAQ (reference sequence). V lost 1 base to trimming and J lost 4 bases; unmatched junction nucleotides: 6. The CDR3 protein is CASSLGTSGGYEQYF. For the CDR3, the DNA is TGTGCCAGCAGCTTAGGTACTAGCGGAGGGTACGAGCAGTACTTC.

DNA of the CDR3: TGTGCCAGCAGCCAAGATATTCGGGGGACTAGCGGTTCCGGGGAGCTGTTTTTT. Its translation: CASSQDIRGTSGSGELFF. This chain uses TRBV14 with TRBJ2-2, with 11 bases lining up with TRBD2. Germline-derived CDR1 and CDR2 are SGHDN and FVKESK. V was pared by 0 bases and J by 6 bases, with 9 bases of the junction left unmatched. The CDR3 consists of 18 residues.

V usage is TRBV5-1 and J usage is TRBJ1-1; a weak D match, TRBD1 (6 bases). In germline, CDR1 is SGHRS, CDR2 YFSETQ. The CDR3 has 15 amino acids. Trimming took off 1 base at V and 2 bases at J, with 12 bases between the two ends. This chain's CDR3 is CASSLTGRGNTEAFF. In DNA, the CDR3 is TGCGCCAGCAGCTTGACAGGGAGGGGAAACACTGAAGCTTTCTTT.

This rearrangement joins TRBV19 to TRBJ1-2, with D tentatively TRBD1 (6 bases). CDR3 size: 12 residues. The germline V gene has CDR1 LNHDA and CDR2 SQIVND (reference sequence). The V end lost 7 bases, the J end lost 4 bases, and 10 bases lay between the germline ends. CDR3 amino acids: CASTGRGYGYTF. The CDR3 bases are TGTGCCAGTACGGGCAGGGGCTATGGCTACACCTTC. Drawing the rest from reference TRBV19 and TRBJ1-2, the complete variable domain is DGGITQSPKYLFRKEGQNVTLSCEQNLNHDAMYWYRQDPGQGLRLIYYSQIVNDFQKGDIAEGYSVSREKKESFPLTVTSAQKNPTAFYLCASTGRGYGYTFGSGTRLTVV.

The CDR3 protein is CASSYGIGENEQFF. The CDR3 DNA is TGTGCCAGCAGTTACGGGATTGGGGAGAATGAGCAGTTCTTC. The chain is built from TRBV6-6 and TRBJ2-1, with D maybe TRBD2 (5 bases). The V and J ends lost 2 bases and 7 bases respectively, with 12 bases between them. There are 14 residues in the CDR3. From germline, CDR1 is MNHNY and CDR2 SVGAGI (reference sequence).

This clone was seen a handful of times. The V gene is TRBV5-8, the J gene TRBJ1-1; D remains ambiguous. CDR1 SGHTS and CDR2 YDEGEE come from the germline V gene. The germline V and J ends were trimmed by 0 bases and 1 base, with 7 bases remaining between them. This CDR3 spans 14 amino acids. The CDR3 DNA sequence: TGTGCCAGCAGCTTGGTGTACGAGAACACTGAAGCTTTCTTT. This encodes CASSLVYENTEAFF.